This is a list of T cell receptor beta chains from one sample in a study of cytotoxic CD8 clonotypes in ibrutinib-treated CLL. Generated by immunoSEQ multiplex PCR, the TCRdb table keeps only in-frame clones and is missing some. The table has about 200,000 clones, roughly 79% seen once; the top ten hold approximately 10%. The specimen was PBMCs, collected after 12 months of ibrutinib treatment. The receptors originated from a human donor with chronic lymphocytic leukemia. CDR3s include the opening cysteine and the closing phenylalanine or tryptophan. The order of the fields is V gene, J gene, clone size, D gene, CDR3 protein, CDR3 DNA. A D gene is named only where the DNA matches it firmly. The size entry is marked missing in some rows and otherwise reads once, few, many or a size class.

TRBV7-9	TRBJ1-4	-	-	CASSPGELFF	TGTGCCAGCAGCCCCGGCGAACTGTTTTTT
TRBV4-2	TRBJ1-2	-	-	CASSQAGGTNYGYTF	TGTGCCAGCAGCCAAGCAGGCGGGACGAACTATGGCTACACCTTC
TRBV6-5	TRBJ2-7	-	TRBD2	CASSQKAGWWYEQYF	TGTGCCAGCAGTCAAAAAGCGGGATGGTGGTACGAGCAGTACTTC
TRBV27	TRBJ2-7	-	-	CASSPFLGVDYEQYF	TGTGCCAGCAGCCCATTTTTAGGGGTGGACTACGAGCAGTACTTC
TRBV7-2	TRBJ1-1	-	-	CASSLGPPSAAFF	TGTGCCAGCAGCTTAGGGCCCCCAAGCGCAGCTTTCTTT
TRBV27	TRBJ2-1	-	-	CASSLMVPSLNEQFF	TGTGCCAGCAGTTTAATGGTTCCTAGCCTCAATGAGCAGTTCTTC
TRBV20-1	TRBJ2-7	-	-	CSARAVEQYF	TGCAGTGCTAGAGCAGTCGAACAGTACTTC
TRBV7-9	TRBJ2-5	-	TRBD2	CASSLDSPTSGGEGTQYF	TGTGCCAGCAGCTTAGATTCCCCGACTAGCGGGGGAGAGGGGACCCAGTACTTC
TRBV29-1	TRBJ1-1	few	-	CSAMDTEAFF	TGCAGCGCGATGGACACTGAAGCTTTCTTT
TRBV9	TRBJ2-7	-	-	CASSVGGTISYEQYF	TGTGCCAGCAGCGTAGGAGGGACGATCTCCTACGAGCAGTACTTC
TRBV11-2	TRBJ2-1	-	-	CASSHPPLGLSGDEQFF	TGTGCCAGCAGCCACCCGCCCCTGGGACTGTCCGGCGATGAGCAGTTCTTC
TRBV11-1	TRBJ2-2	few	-	CASQSKAGELFF	TGTGCCAGCCAGAGTAAGGCCGGGGAGCTGTTTTTT
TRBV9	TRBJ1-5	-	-	CASSATGNQPQHF	TGTGCCAGCAGCGCGACAGGTAATCAGCCCCAGCATTTT
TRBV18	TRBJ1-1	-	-	CASSPQGLYMNTEAFF	TGTGCCAGCTCACCTCAGGGGCTCTATATGAACACTGAAGCTTTCTTT
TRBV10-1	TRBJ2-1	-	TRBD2	CASNSIAGDNEQFF	TGCGCCAGCAACTCTATAGCGGGGGACAATGAGCAGTTCTTC
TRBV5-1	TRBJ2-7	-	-	CASSLGVETYEQYF	TGCGCCAGCAGCTTGGGTGTCGAAACCTACGAGCAGTACTTC
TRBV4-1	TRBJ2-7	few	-	CASSQVGSYEQYF	TGCGCCAGCAGCCAAGTAGGGTCCTACGAGCAGTACTTC
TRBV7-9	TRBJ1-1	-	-	CASSDRGRITEAFF	TGTGCCAGCAGCGACCGTGGACGGATCACTGAAGCTTTCTTT
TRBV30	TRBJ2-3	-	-	CAWGVTDTQYF	TGTGCCTGGGGGGTCACAGATACGCAGTATTTT
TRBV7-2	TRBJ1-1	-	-	CASSLSPRNTEAFF	TGTGCCAGCAGCTTGAGTCCTAGGAACACTGAAGCTTTCTTT
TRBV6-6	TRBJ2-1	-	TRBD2	CASSPSGGNNEQFF	TGTGCCAGCAGCCCTAGCGGGGGGAACAATGAGCAGTTCTTC
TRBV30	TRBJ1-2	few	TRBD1	CAWSAGTGRGGYTF	TGTGCCTGGAGCGCCGGGACAGGCCGGGGGGGCTACACCTTC
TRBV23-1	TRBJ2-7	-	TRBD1	CASSQSDETGKAYEQYF	TGCGCCAGCAGTCAATCAGACGAGACAGGGAAGGCCTACGAGCAGTACTTC
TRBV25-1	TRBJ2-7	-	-	CASSGGWGGNSYEQYF	TGTGCCAGCAGTGGGGGATGGGGCGGGAACTCCTACGAGCAGTACTTC
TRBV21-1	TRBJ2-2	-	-	CASIRELFF	TGTGCCAGCATCCGGGAGCTGTTTTTT
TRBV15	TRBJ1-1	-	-	CATSRESEAFF	TGTGCCACCAGCAGAGAGTCGGAAGCTTTCTTT
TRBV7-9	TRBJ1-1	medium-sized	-	CASSLLGGPNTEAFF	TGTGCCAGCAGCTTACTTGGGGGACCGAACACTGAAGCTTTCTTT
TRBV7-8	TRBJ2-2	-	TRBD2	CASSLRAGGGDIMNTGELFF	TGTGCCAGCAGCCTCCGCGCGGGGGGAGGGGATATCATGAACACCGGGGAGCTGTTTTTT
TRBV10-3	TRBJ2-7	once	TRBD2	CASTRVYGLAGVYEQYF	TGTGCCAGCACCAGGGTTTACGGACTAGCGGGAGTCTACGAGCAGTACTTC
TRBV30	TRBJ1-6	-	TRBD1	CAFKDRERGSPLHF	TGTGCCTTTAAAGACAGGGAAAGGGGGTCACCCCTCCACTTT
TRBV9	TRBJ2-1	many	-	CASRRGGASDEQFF	TGTGCCAGCCGGAGGGGCGGGGCGAGCGATGAGCAGTTCTTC
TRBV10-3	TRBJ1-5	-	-	CAISETGSSNQPQHF	TGTGCCATCAGTGAGACAGGTTCCAGCAATCAGCCCCAGCATTTT
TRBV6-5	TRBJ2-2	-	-	CASRRGGGGELFF	TGTGCCAGCAGACGGGGAGGCGGCGGGGAGCTGTTTTTT
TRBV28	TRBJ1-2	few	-	CASSVRPYGYTF	TGTGCCAGCAGTGTTCGTCCTTATGGCTACACCTTC
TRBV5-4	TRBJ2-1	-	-	CASSLEGSGGSYNEQFF	TGTGCCAGCAGCTTGGAGGGTAGCGGAGGGTCCTACAATGAGCAGTTCTTC
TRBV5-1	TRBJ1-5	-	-	CASSRGGNQPQHF	TGCGCCAGCAGCCGGGGTGGCAATCAGCCCCAGCATTTT
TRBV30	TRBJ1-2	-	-	CAWSETLRGAYGYTF	TGTGCCTGGAGTGAGACCTTGCGGGGAGCCTATGGCTACACCTTC
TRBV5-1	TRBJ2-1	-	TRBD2	CASSHSTAGGSYNEQFF	TGCGCCAGCAGCCATTCAACAGCGGGGGGCTCCTACAATGAGCAGTTCTTC
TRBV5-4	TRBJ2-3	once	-	CASSTPAGGGTDTQYF	TGTGCCAGCAGCACCCCGGCAGGGGGGGGGACAGATACGCAGTATTTT
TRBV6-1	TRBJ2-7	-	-	CASSEVGYEQYF	TGTGCCAGCAGTGAAGTCGGGTACGAGCAGTACTTC
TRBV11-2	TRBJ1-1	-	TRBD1	CASSLGQGGTEAFF	TGTGCCAGCAGCTTAGGCCAGGGGGGCACTGAAGCTTTCTTT
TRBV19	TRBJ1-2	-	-	CASTPGQHYGYTF	TGTGCCAGTACCCCGGGTCAGCACTATGGCTACACCTTC
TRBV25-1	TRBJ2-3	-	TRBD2	CASSGRGEGAKDTQYF	TGTGCCAGCAGTGGGCGGGGGGAAGGGGCCAAAGATACGCAGTATTTT
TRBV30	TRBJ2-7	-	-	CAWAPGPSYEQYF	TGTGCCTGGGCCCCGGGACCGAGTTACGAGCAGTACTTC
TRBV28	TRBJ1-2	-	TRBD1	CASSLSGGYYGYTF	TGTGCCAGCAGTTTATCAGGGGGCTACTATGGCTACACCTTC
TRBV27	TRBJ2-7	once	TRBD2	CASSLSRLAGLYEQYF	TGTGCCAGCAGTTTATCGAGATTAGCGGGGCTCTACGAGCAGTACTTC
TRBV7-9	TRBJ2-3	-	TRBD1	CASSLGDRGTRDTQYF	TGTGCCAGCAGCTTAGGGGACAGGGGTACAAGGGATACGCAGTATTTT
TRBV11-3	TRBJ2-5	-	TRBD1	CASSKGQGGQETQYF	TGTGCCAGCAGCAAGGGACAGGGGGGGCAAGAGACCCAGTACTTC
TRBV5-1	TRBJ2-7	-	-	CASSLLGGSYEQYF	TGCGCCAGCAGCTTGCTGGGGGGCTCCTACGAGCAGTACTTC